This entry features one TCR beta chain sequence. Its antigen has not been determined. Base qualities are not at hand, and no much larger clone is one base apart. In the germline V gene, CDR1 corresponds to MDHEN and CDR2 to SYDVKM. V is cut by 1 base and J by 8 bases, and the space between the germline ends is 14 bases. From its cysteine to its phenylalanine, the CDR3 spans 14 amino acids. Kept here is only the CDR3 DNA, which spans 42 bases and is read in frame from base 1. One collaborating source in Seattle enrolled patients while the patients were actively infected and followed the patients over time throughout the course of disease. Whole blood was collected in K2EDTA tubes by collaborating institutions according to the institutions' own protocols. Collaborator samples were shipped for TCRbeta analysis as frozen whole blood, isolated PBMCs, or DNA extracted from either sample type. This sample is part of a study of blood T cell repertoires in COVID-19 (dated by TCRdb to the early 2020s). With regard to the full study: Collaborator samples came from the United States, Italy and Spain and covered acute and convalescent phases of COVID-19. The material from the prospective study consisted of cDNA or gDNA derived from T cells, B-cell-depleted T cells, or PBMCs. Nearly every sample came with metadata listing a de-identified subject ID, COVID-19 status, age in years and sex. The repertoires were released in a freely available public database intended as a resource for research on the immune response to SARS-CoV-2. Samples came from the ongoing ImmuneRACE study (first 160 participants) plus 1,254 subjects from 6 global collaborators. Deeply sampled blood TCRbeta repertoires from subjects exposed to, actively infected with, or recovered from COVID-19 were included in the dataset. HLA class I and class II types, where available, came from metadata supplied by the sample provider rather than from assay-based typing.

General conclusions and limits of the study: Clinical and demographic metadata were provided uncurated, with the amount varying by source and participant.

The immunoSEQ Assay, a bias-controlled multiplex PCR, was used to amplify TCRbeta CDR3 regions from genomic DNA. The published analysis was carried out like this. The number of nucleated cells in each sample was estimated from the amplification of reference gene primers within the assay. To quantify the absolute abundance of each unique TCRbeta CDR3 rearrangement, sequence reads were collapsed and filtered. Productive Simpson clonality was computed per sample as the square root of Simpson's diversity index over productive rearrangements. Here the immuneACCESS table is served through TCRdb, limited to in-frame sequences with V and J called. Missing clones are a known gap in these copies; in checked studies unresolved V genes cover under half, and the rest lacks a known reason. V, J and clone size were drawn from that table, and D and trimming were deduced from the DNA. The sample profile shows 250,000 to 350,000 clones; around 85% of them were found once. In total, the top ten clones hold around 1.6% of the sample.

This TCR was sampled from a human donor with COVID-19, enrolled during active disease. The donor label of this sample is uncertain. Input material: peripheral blood. This chain joins TRBV28 to TRBJ1-2, with TRBD1 as a weak D call on 5 bases. The CDR3 region reads CASSLSSRVGGYTF. The nucleotide sequence reads as follows: TGTGCCAGCAGTTTATCCTCCAGGGTTGGGGGCTACACCTTC.